The rows below give T cell receptor beta chains drawn from one sample of a study of shared clonotypes between healthy human individuals. Sequenced by immunoSEQ multiplex PCR; TCRdb stores in-frame clones only, minus some. The table lists 550,000 to 750,000 clones, around 90% of them singletons. Input material: naive CD8+ T cells sorted from blood. The receptor source for this set is a man between 25 and 39 years old in good health. The CDR3 runs from the conserved cysteine through the conserved F or W. D genes are given only for firm matches. The size of a clone is reported for some rows only, either as once, few or many, or as a class for expanded clones.

CDR3 protein	CDR3 DNA	V gene	J gene	clone size	D gene
CASSPRILSYEQYF	TGTGCCAGCAGTCCCCGCATACTTTCCTACGAGCAGTACTTC	TRBV6-5	TRBJ2-7	-	-
CASSLGRNSNQPQHF	TGTGCCAGCAGCTTAGGCAGAAATAGCAATCAGCCCCAGCATTTT	TRBV7-8	TRBJ1-5	once	-
CASSLAVGITDTQYF	TGCGCCAGCAGCTTGGCGGTGGGAATCACAGATACGCAGTATTTT	TRBV5-1	TRBJ2-3	-	-
CASSLGSPGEKLFF	TGTGCCAGCAGCTTAGGGTCCCCGGGGGAAAAACTGTTTTTT	TRBV7-8	TRBJ1-4	-	-
CASSSSGSTYNEQFF	TGTGCCAGCTCATCCAGCGGGAGTACCTACAATGAGCAGTTCTTC	TRBV18	TRBJ2-1	-	TRBD2
CASSPIGQFNEKLFF	TGTGCCAGCAGCCCCATTGGACAGTTTAATGAAAAACTGTTTTTT	TRBV14	TRBJ1-4	-	-
CASSSRGGANEQYF	TGTGCCAGCAGCTCTAGGGGGGGAGCGAACGAGCAGTACTTC	TRBV13	TRBJ2-7	-	-
CASSEFSGGVSNQPQHF	TGTGCCAGCAGTGAATTTTCAGGGGGCGTGAGCAATCAGCCCCAGCATTTT	TRBV2	TRBJ1-5	-	TRBD1
CASSFGPDTNNEQFF	TGTGCCAGCAGCTTCGGGCCGGACACTAACAATGAGCAGTTCTTC	TRBV9	TRBJ2-1	-	-
CASSLQGLGEKLFF	TGTGCCAGCAGCCTACAGGGGTTAGGAGAAAAACTGTTTTTT	TRBV5-5	TRBJ1-4	-	TRBD1
CASSLSRLIRQGGYTF	TGTGCCAGCAGCTTATCCAGGCTGATACGGCAGGGGGGCTACACCTTC	TRBV5-8	TRBJ1-2	-	-
CASSSLSSGLTDTQYF	TGTGCCAGCAGCTCTCTTTCTAGCGGCCTCACAGATACGCAGTATTTT	TRBV5-4	TRBJ2-3	-	TRBD2
CATSLQGAPGGYTF	TGTGCCACCAGCTTGCAGGGGGCACCGGGGGGCTACACCTTC	TRBV15	TRBJ1-2	-	TRBD1
CASSLDAREAAGYTF	TGTGCCAGCAGCTTAGACGCGAGGGAAGCGGCCGGCTACACCTTC	TRBV7-9	TRBJ1-2	-	-
CASSYIAGGPDEQFF	TGTGCCAGCAGCTATATAGCGGGAGGGCCGGATGAGCAGTTCTTC	TRBV7-7	TRBJ2-1	-	TRBD2
CASSLTGGTEAFF	TGCGCCAGCAGCCTCACAGGGGGCACTGAAGCTTTCTTT	TRBV5-1	TRBJ1-1	-	TRBD1
CASSVGTGGEQETQYF	TGTGCCAGCAGCGTTGGGACAGGGGGGGAACAAGAGACCCAGTACTTC	TRBV9	TRBJ2-5	-	TRBD1
CASSPPGQGNEAFF	TGCGCCAGCAGTCCCCCGGGACAGGGGAACGAAGCTTTCTTT	TRBV4-1	TRBJ1-1	-	TRBD1
CSVQGTLDEQYF	TGCAGCGTACAGGGGACTCTAGACGAGCAGTACTTC	TRBV29-1	TRBJ2-7	-	-
CASTLIPGGETQYF	TGTGCCAGCACCTTAATCCCGGGGGGAGAGACCCAGTACTTC	TRBV28	TRBJ2-5	-	TRBD2
CASSHLGLAGDHEQFF	TGCGCCAGCAGCCACCTGGGACTAGCGGGAGATCATGAGCAGTTCTTC	TRBV4-1	TRBJ2-1	-	TRBD2
CASSQETGPAEAFF	TGCGCCAGCAGCCAAGAAACAGGGCCCGCTGAAGCTTTCTTT	TRBV4-1	TRBJ1-1	-	-
CASSLSRYNTGELFF	TGCGCCAGCAGCTTGTCCAGGTATAACACCGGGGAGCTGTTTTTT	TRBV5-1	TRBJ2-2	-	-
CASRIRQGALEYGYTF	TGTGCCAGCAGGATACGACAGGGGGCTTTAGAATATGGCTACACCTTC	TRBV28	TRBJ1-2	-	TRBD1
CATSRDFQGLDGNTEAFF	TGTGCCACCAGCAGAGATTTTCAGGGCCTGGATGGGAACACTGAAGCTTTCTTT	TRBV15	TRBJ1-1	-	-
CASSFRPGQGFYEQYF	TGTGCCAGCAGCTTTCGTCCGGGACAGGGTTTCTACGAGCAGTACTTC	TRBV12-1	TRBJ2-7	-	-
CASSVGTSQNRETQYF	TGTGCCAGCAGCGTTGGGACTAGCCAAAACAGGGAGACCCAGTACTTC	TRBV9	TRBJ2-5	-	TRBD2
CASSSLILTVSPVNEQFF	TGTGCCAGCAGCTCGCTGATACTGACTGTTAGTCCTGTGAATGAGCAGTTCTTC	TRBV7-9	TRBJ2-1	-	-
CASSSTRDRKNTEAFF	TGTGCCAGCAGTAGTACCCGTGACAGGAAGAACACTGAAGCTTTCTTT	TRBV2	TRBJ1-1	-	-
CASSNPADYGYTF	TGTGCCAGCAGTAATCCGGCTGACTATGGCTACACCTTC	TRBV7-9	TRBJ1-2	-	-
CASSQVSNEQFF	TGCGCCAGCAGCCAAGTATCCAATGAGCAGTTCTTC	TRBV4-1	TRBJ2-1	-	-
CASSILSGSGYEQYF	TGTGCCAGTAGTATTCTAAGCGGGAGCGGTTACGAGCAGTACTTC	TRBV19	TRBJ2-7	-	TRBD2
CASSWDSISYEQYF	TGTGCCAGCAGCTGGGACAGTATCTCCTACGAGCAGTACTTC	TRBV5-5	TRBJ2-7	-	TRBD1